These 31 T cell receptor beta chains were sequenced from one sample in a study of CDR3 diversity in severe acne (dated by TCRdb to the late 2010s). The library was obtained by PCR. The reads were generated on an Illumina HiSeq 2000. TCRdb reworked the public reads: Q25 trimming with fastp, MiXCR clone assembly, productive beta chains retained. Under each unique CDR3 protein, matching rows form one entry showing the most common genes and DNA. The sample includes fewer than 90,000 distinct CDR3 sequences, with 45% to 55% observed a single time. The ten largest make up more than 13% of the sample. The sequenced sample consisted of blood. Receptor source: a male donor in good health, without acne.

This clonotype was counted a single time. The genes are TRBV6-5 and TRBJ1-2, with TRBD1 matching 8 bases. With V trimmed by 4 bases and J by 0 bases, 7 bases remained unmatched. In germline, CDR1 is MNHEY, CDR2 SVGAGI. This CDR3 has 16 amino acids. The CDR3 DNA reads TGTGCCAGCAGTTCGGACAGGGCAGGGGCTAACTATGGCTACACCTTC. It codes for CASSSDRAGANYGYTF.

This clonotype was seen at least ten times. The chain couples TRBV25-1 to TRBJ2-7, with D maybe TRBD2 (7 bases). Per the germline V gene, CDR1 is MGHDK and CDR2 is SYGVNS. The CDR3 extends over 14 amino acids. The germline V and J ends were trimmed by 5 bases and 0 bases, with 11 bases remaining between them. CDR3 DNA sequence: TGTGCCAGCAGTTTGGGGGGGCCCTCCTACGAGCAGTACTTC. Translating it yields CASSLGGPSYEQYF.

The chain recombines TRBV25-1 with TRBJ1-2, with D tentatively TRBD1 (5 bases). Deletions cut 0 bases from V and 4 bases from J, with 12 bases between. Germline CDR1 reads MGHDK; CDR2 reads SYGVNS. The CDR3 extends over 15 amino acids. Written as DNA, the CDR3 is TGTGCCAGCAGTGAATATCGAAGCACAGGCTATGGCTACACCTTC. This sequence encodes CASSEYRSTGYGYTF.

This clonotype was observed many times. This chain connects TRBV9 to TRBJ1-3; TRBD1 is a possible D gene (5 bases). The CDR3 extends over 16 amino acids. V was clipped by 0 bases and J by 0 bases, with 10 bases between them. In germline, CDR1 is SGDLS, CDR2 YYNGEE. The CDR3 here is CASSVARGYSGNTIYF. CDR3 coding DNA: TGTGCCAGCAGCGTAGCTCGGGGCTACTCTGGAAACACCATATATTTT.

This clonotype was counted ten times or more. The chain recombines TRBV29-1 with TRBJ1-2, with no clear D. CDR3 size: 12 residues. The V gene's germline CDR1 is SQVTM and CDR2 ANQGSEA. V was cut by 5 bases and J by 2 bases, with 9 bases left in between. CDR3 DNA: TGCAGCGTTCGGGAGGTCAACTATGGCTACACCTTC. It specifies CSVREVNYGYTF.

The chain links TRBV24-1 to TRBJ2-1; 13 nucleotides align to TRBD2. The CDR3 totals 19 residues. The V gene's germline CDR1 is KGHDR and CDR2 SFDVKD. Trimming cost V 2 bases and J 2 bases; bases outside gene matches: 8. The CDR3 DNA reads as TGTGCCACCAGTGATTGGGGGCCCGGGACTAGCGGGACCTACAATGAGCAGTTCTTC. Translation: CATSDWGPGTSGTYNEQFF.

This rearrangement joins TRBV15 to TRBJ2-1, with 15 nucleotides matching TRBD2. CDR3 length: 17 residues. Per germline, CDR1 LNHNV and CDR2 YYDKDF (reference sequence). V dropped 4 bases and J dropped 6; count of bases not matched to a gene: 7. The CDR3 loop is CATSTGLAGGPGNEQFF. CDR3 DNA: TGTGCCACCAGCACCGGACTAGCGGGAGGGCCGGGCAATGAGCAGTTCTTC.

The sample holds many counts of this clonotype. The chain links TRBV6-5 to TRBJ2-7, with 7 bases identical to TRBD1. V shed 1 base, J shed 2 bases, and the junction held 20 bases outside the gene matches. CDR1 and CDR2 from the germline V gene are MNHEY and SVGAGI. The length of the CDR3 is 20 residues. CDR3 sequence reads: CASSYFRQGASRLDPYEQYF. The CDR3 DNA is TGTGCCAGCAGTTACTTTAGACAGGGAGCAAGTCGACTTGACCCCTACGAGCAGTACTTC.

This clonotype was detected many times. The chain is built from TRBV6-5 and TRBJ1-2, with 7 bases aligning to TRBD1. V was pared by 8 bases and J by 7 bases, with 7 bases of the junction left unmatched. The germline gives CDR1 MNHEY, CDR2 SVGAGI. This CDR3 is built from 12 residues. Written as DNA, the CDR3 is TGTGCCAGCCGTCCAGGGGGTGGTGGCTACACCTTC. Translation: CASRPGGGGYTF.

This clonotype was observed a handful of times. The V and J genes are TRBV14 and TRBJ2-7, with TRBD1 as a possible D gene (6 bases). This CDR3 comprises 13 residues. V lost 5 bases to trimming and J lost 5 bases, with 13 bases between them. In germline, CDR1 is SGHDN, CDR2 FVKESK. The CDR3 DNA is TGTGCCAGCAGCAAAAACAGGGTTAACGAGCAGTACTTC. Protein: CASSKNRVNEQYF.

The chain carries TRBV6-1 and TRBJ2-3; D is uncertain. There are 18 residues in the CDR3. The V gene lost 4 bases and the J gene lost 2 bases, with 22 bases spanning the gap. Germline V gene lookup returns CDR1 MNHNS and CDR2 SASEGT. Here the CDR3 DNA reads TGTGCCAGCAGTGTCCACCCCTTGGCTCCTACTTCCACAGATACGCAGTATTTT. Protein product: CASSVHPLAPTSTDTQYF.

V is TRBV6-6 and J is TRBJ2-7; 10 bases align to TRBD1. The CDR3 totals 15 residues. Germline CDR1 is MNHNY and CDR2 is SVGAGI (reference sequence). Germline trimming cut 5 bases from V and 2 bases from J; bases unmatched to any gene: 6. The CDR3 is CASSRSGTGAYEQYF. The CDR3 region has the DNA TGTGCCAGCAGTAGATCCGGGACAGGGGCCTACGAGCAGTACTTC.

This clonotype was counted ten times or more. The chain couples TRBV29-1 to TRBJ2-5; possible D gene TRBD2, 5 bases. Deletions cut 3 bases from V and 4 bases from J, with 15 bases between. The CDR3 covers 14 residues. CDR1 SQVTM and CDR2 ANQGSEA come from the germline V gene. The CDR3 region is CSVDYPPGSETQYF. The CDR3 DNA reads TGCAGCGTTGATTACCCGCCGGGGTCAGAGACCCAGTACTTC.

This clonotype was counted many times. This chain joins TRBV7-9 and TRBJ2-7; no clear D gene. Per the germline V gene, CDR1 is SEHNR and CDR2 is FQNEAQ (reference sequence). This CDR3 has 12 amino acids. V lost 4 bases and J 6 bases, leaving 10 bases between the germline ends. Written as DNA, the CDR3 is TGTGCCAGCAGCTCCATTTCTGCCGAGCAGTACTTC. Residues: CASSSISAEQYF. Variable domain in full (rest from reference TRBV7-9 and TRBJ2-7): DTGVSQNPRHKITKRGQNVTFRCDPISEHNRLYWYRQTLGQGPEFLTYFQNEAQLEKSRLLSDRFSAERPKGSFSTLEIQRTEQGDSAMYLCASSSISAEQYFGPGTRLTVT.

The rearrangement uses TRBV10-3 and TRBJ2-2; D possibly corresponds to TRBD2 (5 bases). Trimming shortened V by 2 bases and J by 7 bases, and 8 bases separated the two germline ends. The CDR3 is 13 residues long. The germline CDR1 and CDR2 sequences are ENHRY and SYGVKD. CDR3 residues: CAISETGVGELFF. The CDR3 region has the DNA TGTGCCATCAGTGAGACCGGGGTCGGGGAGCTGTTTTTT.

The V call is TRBV9, the J call TRBJ2-3, with 9 positions matching TRBD2. The trim removed 4 bases at V and 1 base at J, leaving 4 bases unmatched. CDR1 SGDLS and CDR2 YYNGEE come from the germline V gene. The CDR3 is 15 amino acids. CDR3 region: CASSPGGGGTDTQYF. DNA of the CDR3: TGTGCCAGCAGCCCGGGCGGGGGGGGCACAGATACGCAGTATTTT.

This clonotype was seen repeatedly, ten times or more. The chain combines TRBV19 with TRBJ1-1, with D maybe TRBD1 (5 bases). V lost 6 bases and J 4 bases, leaving 15 bases between the germline ends. CDR1 and CDR2 from the germline V gene are LNHDA and SQIVND (reference sequence). The CDR3 extends over 14 amino acids. The CDR3 is CASSLDGGATEAFF. The CDR3 nucleotides read TGTGCCAGTAGCTTGGATGGAGGGGCCACTGAAGCTTTCTTT.

This clonotype was counted ten times or more. The chain uses TRBV19 and TRBJ1-6, with no clear D. Germline CDR1 LNHDA, CDR2 SQIVND (reference sequence). Trimming cost V 3 bases and J 4 bases, with 7 bases left between them. The CDR3 is made up of 14 amino acids. CDR3 DNA sequence: TGTGCCAGTAGTATTCGGCCGTATAATTCACCCCTCCACTTT. Translation gives CASSIRPYNSPLHF.

This clonotype occurred a few times. CDR3 in amino acids: CASSPSSRTDTQYF. The CDR3 DNA reads TGTGCCAGCTCCCCTAGCAGCCGCACAGATACGCAGTATTTT. V gene TRBV7-9 combines with J gene TRBJ2-3; possibly TRBD2 for D (5 bases). The CDR3 contains 14 residues. CDR1 and CDR2 (germline): SEHNR, FQNEAQ (reference sequence). V dropped 8 bases and J dropped 1 base, with 13 bases sitting between them. Drawing the rest from reference TRBV7-9 and TRBJ2-3, the complete variable domain is DTGVSQNPRHKITKRGQNVTFRCDPISEHNRLYWYRQTLGQGPEFLTYFQNEAQLEKSRLLSDRFSAERPKGSFSTLEIQRTEQGDSAMYLCASSPSSRTDTQYFGPGTRLTVL.

Regarding this clonotype: The CDR3 carries no conserved terminal phenylalanine or tryptophan, so it likely arises from a read error. The DNA is left out, because the CDR3 cannot be placed on it with certainty; the CDR3 is given as TCRdb lists it. The chain combines TRBV5-4 with TRBJ2-5. The CDR3 extends over 14 residues, inclusive of both ends. Germline loops: CDR1 SGHNT, CDR2 YYREEE (reference sequence). This CDR3 is CASSLGAAGYTFGS.

The chain recombines TRBV7-9 with TRBJ1-4; tentatively, D is TRBD1 (5 bases). The CDR3 totals 14 residues. V was trimmed by 3 bases and J by 4 bases, leaving 9 bases between them. Germline CDR1 is SEHNR and CDR2 is FQNEAQ (reference sequence). For the CDR3, the DNA is TGTGCCAGCAGCTTGGGGGTAAATAATGAAAAACTGTTTTTT. It yields the protein CASSLGVNNEKLFF.

Only a few counts were recorded for this clonotype. The chain has TRBV25-1 and TRBJ1-1; the match to TRBD1 covers 9 bases. Germline CDR1 reads MGHDK; CDR2 reads SYGVNS. V lost 1 base, J lost 5 bases, and 14 bases stayed unmatched. This CDR3 comprises 18 residues. The CDR3, as DNA: TGTGCCAGCAGTGAATTATCGGGACAGGGAAGTAGAAAGACTGAAGCTTTCTTT. Translating gives CASSELSGQGSRKTEAFF.

To note about this clonotype: The germline gene is not matched at one end of the junction; a read error may be the cause. For the CDR3, the DNA is TGTGCCAGCAGTTCAGTTCTGGGAATCCCCCTCAACACCGGGGAGCTGTACTTC. This gives the protein CASSSVLGIPLNTGELYF. The chain couples TRBV5-5 to TRBJ2-7; weak D call: TRBD2 (5 bases). CDR3 length equals 18 residues. CDR1 SGHKS and CDR2 YYEKEE come from the germline V gene (reference sequence).

This rearrangement joins TRBV4-1 to TRBJ1-1; D is perhaps TRBD1 (5 bases). V shed 0 bases and J shed 5 bases, with 13 bases lying between them. Germline CDR1 MGHRA, CDR2 YSYEKL. The CDR3 length is 15 residues. The CDR3 DNA reads TGCGCCAGCAGCCAAGATAATTGGGAGGGGACTGAAGCTTTCTTT. Translating it yields CASSQDNWEGTEAFF.

The rearrangement links TRBV6-6 to TRBJ1-1, with D tentatively TRBD1 (5 bases). The CDR3 loop spans 14 amino acids. With 5 bases removed from V and 6 bases from J, the gap between germline ends came to 16 bases. Germline CDR1 reads MNHNY; CDR2 reads SVGAGI (reference sequence). DNA for the CDR3: TGTGCCAGCAGTGGGGGGGGGGGAGGACCTGAAGCTTTCTTT. Protein: CASSGGGGGPEAFF.

Only one count was recorded for this clonotype. Here the CDR3 reads CSAREGRGQETQYF. The CDR3 region has the DNA TGCAGTGCTAGAGAGGGGCGGGGACAAGAGACCCAGTACTTC. The chain employs TRBV20-1 and TRBJ2-5; a weak D match, TRBD2 (6 bases). The CDR3 is 14 residues long. Germline V gives CDR1 DFQATT, CDR2 SNEGSKA (reference sequence). V was trimmed by 0 bases and J by 2 bases, leaving 10 bases between them.

As for this clonotype: No DNA is shown, since the ends of the CDR3 on it are uncertain; the CDR3 is the one TCRdb lists. This chain connects TRBV20-1 to TRBJ1-5. The germline V gene encodes CDR1 DFQATT and CDR2 SNEGSKA (reference sequence). The CDR3 adds up to 19 amino acids, both ends counted. The CDR3 loop reads CSARRSSGSDEQFFGPQHF.

V is TRBV29-1 and J is TRBJ1-2; 10 bases line up with TRBD1. Trimming took 4 bases from V and 4 from J; bases not matched to a gene: 6. The CDR3 loop spans 14 amino acids. The germline V gene encodes CDR1 SQVTM and CDR2 ANQGSEA. CDR3 sequence (DNA): TGCAGCGTTGGGGGACAGGGGTCAGGCTATGGCTACACCTTC. It encodes CSVGGQGSGYGYTF.

The genes are TRBV7-9 and TRBJ2-7, with 11 bases identical to TRBD2. The CDR3 consists of 14 residues. After removal of 4 bases from V and 4 bases from J, the junction contained 3 bases not matched to a gene. Germline loops: CDR1 SEHNR, CDR2 FQNEAQ (reference sequence). The CDR3 nucleotides are TGTGCCAGCAGCTCCTTAGCGGGGGGGTACGAGCAGTACTTC. Translation: CASSSLAGGYEQYF.

Points on this clonotype: A much larger clone lies one base from this, so it may be a read error. V usage is TRBV10-3 and J usage is TRBJ1-1; no reliable D call. Looked up from germline, CDR1 is ENHRY and CDR2 is SYGVKD. This CDR3 is built from 15 residues. The CDR3 is CAISESQDLNTETFF. In DNA, the CDR3 is TGTGCCATCAGTGAGTCCCAGGACTTGAACACTGAAACTTTCTTT.

Concerning this clonotype: It is unclear where the CDR3 begins or ends on the DNA, so no DNA is shown, and the CDR3 is as TCRdb lists it. The gene calls are TRBV6-5 and TRBJ1-2; the D call of TRBD1 is as the table states it, not checked on the DNA. From germline, CDR1 is MNHEY and CDR2 SVGAGI. The CDR3 is 23 residues long, ends included. CDR3 residues: CASTYGQARGTEAFFGRTYGYTF.